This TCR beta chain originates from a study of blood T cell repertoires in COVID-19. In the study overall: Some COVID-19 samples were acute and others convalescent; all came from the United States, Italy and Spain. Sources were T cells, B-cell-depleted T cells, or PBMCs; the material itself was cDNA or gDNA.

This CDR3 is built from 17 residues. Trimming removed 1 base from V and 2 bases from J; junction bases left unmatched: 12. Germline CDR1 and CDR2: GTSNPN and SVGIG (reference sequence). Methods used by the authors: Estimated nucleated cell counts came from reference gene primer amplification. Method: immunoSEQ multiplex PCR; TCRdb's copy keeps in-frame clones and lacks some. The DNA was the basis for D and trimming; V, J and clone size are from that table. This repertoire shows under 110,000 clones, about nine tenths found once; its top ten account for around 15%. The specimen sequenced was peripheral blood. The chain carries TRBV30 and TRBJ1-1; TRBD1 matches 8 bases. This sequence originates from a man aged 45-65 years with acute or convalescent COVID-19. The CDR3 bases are TGTGCCTGGAGTGGTTGGACAGGGCTTGCTTTAAACACTGAAGCTTTCTTT. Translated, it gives CAWSGWTGLALNTEAFF.